These T cell receptor beta chains were read from a single sample in a study of cytomegalovirus exposure and HLA in healthy donors. The repertoire was sequenced with immunoSEQ multiplex PCR; TCRdb's copy has only in-frame clones and lacks some. The sample shows under 200,000 clones, approximately 82% of them seen only once. Material for sequencing was PBMCs. Receptors were obtained from a male donor in good health and CMV-seronegative. Each CDR3 is given with its conserved first and last residue. D genes are given only for firm matches. Rows give clone size only sometimes, using once, few, many, or a class for an expanded clone.

J gene	V gene	clone size	D gene	CDR3 protein	CDR3 DNA
TRBJ2-4	TRBV28	few	-	CASSLTTRGLVKNIQYF	TGTGCCAGCAGTTTAACGACCCGAGGACTGGTCAAAAACATTCAGTACTTC
TRBJ2-3	TRBV21-1	-	-	CASALVAGGPDTQYF	TGTGCCAGCGCATTGGTAGCGGGGGGGCCAGATACGCAGTATTTT
TRBJ2-5	TRBV7-5	-	-	CARSSDRGPEETQYF	TGTGCCAGAAGCTCCGACAGGGGGCCGGAGGAGACCCAGTACTTC
TRBJ1-5	TRBV27	-	-	CASSRSLDFRRDQPQHF	TGTGCCAGCAGTCGTTCTTTGGACTTCCGACGAGATCAGCCCCAGCATTTT
TRBJ2-3	TRBV15	-	TRBD2	CATSRDGGREDTQYF	TGTGCCACCAGCAGAGATGGCGGGAGAGAAGATACGCAGTATTTT
TRBJ2-5	TRBV4-1	-	TRBD2	CASSQGGGRETQYF	TGCGCCAGCAGCCAAGGCGGGGGTCGAGAGACCCAGTACTTC
TRBJ1-6	TRBV5-8	-	TRBD1	CASSFHGQGGSPLHF	TGTGCCAGCAGCTTTCATGGACAGGGGGGTTCACCCCTCCACTTT
TRBJ2-1	TRBV4-2	-	TRBD2	CASSPYWGGSYNEQFF	TGTGCCAGCAGCCCATACTGGGGGGGGTCCTACAATGAGCAGTTCTTC
TRBJ2-3	TRBV5-1	-	TRBD2	CASSFMTSGVTDTQYF	TGCGCCAGCAGCTTTATGACTAGCGGCGTCACAGATACGCAGTATTTT
TRBJ2-4	TRBV7-9	-	-	CSSSFTKSAGTKNIQYF	TGTTCCAGCAGCTTTACAAAAAGTGCGGGGACCAAAAACATTCAGTACTTC
TRBJ2-5	TRBV27	once	TRBD2	CASSSGLTTETQYF	TGTGCCAGCAGTTCGGGACTAACGACGGAGACCCAGTACTTC
TRBJ2-2	TRBV29-1	-	TRBD2	CSVRVGVAGNTGELFF	TGCAGCGTTCGTGTTGGGGTAGCGGGGAACACCGGGGAGCTGTTTTTT
TRBJ2-1	TRBV7-9	-	TRBD1	CASSSLSGTGTRNEQFF	TGTGCCAGCAGCAGTCTTTCGGGGACAGGGACCCGGAATGAGCAGTTCTTC
TRBJ2-7	TRBV9	once	TRBD2	CASSLSGAAGVLEQYF	TGTGCCAGCAGCCTAAGTGGGGCAGCGGGAGTACTCGAGCAGTACTTC
TRBJ2-1	TRBV10-3	-	TRBD2	CAIRRTSGEAYNEQFF	TGTGCCATCAGGAGGACTAGCGGGGAAGCCTACAATGAGCAGTTCTTC
TRBJ2-2	TRBV7-9	-	-	CASSFGGSGELFF	TGTGCCAGCAGCTTCGGGGGAAGCGGGGAGCTGTTTTTT
TRBJ1-5	TRBV7-6	-	-	CASSLNPGAGEPQHF	TGTGCCAGCAGCTTAAACCCGGGCGCCGGGGAGCCCCAGCATTTT
TRBJ2-7	TRBV29-1	-	-	CSVEMRGGSYEQYF	TGCAGCGTTGAAATGCGGGGAGGCTCGTACGAGCAGTACTTC
TRBJ2-7	TRBV5-4	-	-	CASSLGVAGKFDEQYF	TGTGCCAGCAGCTTGGGAGTCGCAGGGAAATTCGACGAGCAGTACTTC
TRBJ1-1	TRBV19	-	-	CASSMLVAGTEAFF	TGTGCCAGTAGTATGCTGGTCGCGGGCACTGAAGCTTTCTTT
TRBJ1-2	TRBV15	-	-	CATSRDWGGRGYTF	TGTGCCACCAGCAGAGATTGGGGGGGCCGTGGCTACACCTTC
TRBJ1-1	TRBV19	few	-	CASSRGAGRNEAFF	TGTGCCAGTAGTCGCGGCGCGGGGAGGAATGAAGCTTTCTTT